Shown below are 16 T cell receptor beta chains from a single sample sequenced in a study of shared clonotypes between healthy human individuals. Using immunoSEQ multiplex PCR, the repertoire was profiled, and TCRdb retains in-frame clones only, with some absent. Altogether some 1.4 million clones are present, about 96% being singletons, with the ten largest covering approximately 1.2%. The sequenced sample was naive CD4+ T cells sorted from blood. Stated subset: CD45RA+ positively selected. The source of these receptors is a man aged 25 to 45 in good health.

V and J are TRBV28 and TRBJ2-5, with D perhaps matching TRBD2 (6 bases). Germline V gene data show CDR1 as MDHEN and CDR2 as SYDVKM. V was clipped by 3 bases and J by 5 bases, with 10 bases between them. The CDR3 contains 13 residues. CDR3 coding DNA: TGTGCCAGCAGTTTTCCAGGGAGGGAGACCCAGTACTTC. Its protein is CASSFPGRETQYF.

This chain uses TRBV5-1 with TRBJ2-7; 9 nucleotides match TRBD1. CDR1 SGHRS and CDR2 YFSETQ come from the germline V gene. This CDR3 is 15 amino acids long. The V gene end was trimmed by 0 bases and the J gene end by 6 bases; junction bases not matched to a gene: 7. The CDR3 is CASSLAGQGLSEQYF. DNA of the CDR3: TGCGCCAGCAGCTTGGCAGGACAGGGGTTAAGCGAGCAGTACTTC.

The rearrangement links TRBV5-1 to TRBJ1-2; 7 bases line up with TRBD1. Germline assignment: CDR1 SGHRS and CDR2 YFSETQ. V was clipped by 5 bases and J by 4 bases; unmatched bases: 5. The CDR3 is 13 residues long. This chain's CDR3 is CASSMTGSYGYTF. CDR3 bases: TGCGCCAGCAGTATGACAGGGAGCTATGGCTACACCTTC.

The chain joins TRBV7-9 to TRBJ2-1, with a tentative D call TRBD2 (5 bases). Trimming left V 1 base short and J 4 bases short, with 14 bases between. The germline V gene has CDR1 SEHNR and CDR2 FQNEAQ (reference sequence). The CDR3 is 16 residues long. The CDR3 reads CASSLGWELPYNEQFF. The DNA of the CDR3 is TGTGCCAGCAGCTTAGGGTGGGAGCTTCCGTACAATGAGCAGTTCTTC.

The gene calls are TRBV25-1 and TRBJ2-5; perhaps D is TRBD1 or TRBD2 (6 bases each). The V end was cut by 7 bases, the J end by 5 bases, with 14 bases between. From germline, CDR1 is MGHDK and CDR2 SYGVNS. The CDR3 is made up of 13 amino acids. CDR3 sequence reads: CASKATGRETQYF. Here the CDR3 DNA reads TGTGCCAGCAAGGCCACAGGGAGGGAGACCCAGTACTTC.

A single count supports this clone. V and J are TRBV5-5 and TRBJ2-7; D unclear. Looked up from germline, CDR1 is SGHKS and CDR2 is YYEKEE (reference sequence). CDR3 length: 12 residues. V gave up 5 bases and J gave up 3 bases, with 9 bases separating them. In DNA form, the CDR3 reads TGTGCCAGCAGTCAGCTCATCTACGAGCAGTACTTC. As protein: CASSQLIYEQYF.

The V and J genes are TRBV4-3 and TRBJ2-7, with 11 positions matching TRBD2. Germline lookup yields CDR1 LGHNA and CDR2 YSLEER. The length of the CDR3 is 17 residues. V dropped 0 bases and J dropped 3; count of bases not matched to a gene: 7. This chain's CDR3 is CASSQEDTSGSSYEQYF. The CDR3 DNA reads TGCGCCAGCAGCCAAGAGGACACTAGCGGGAGTAGCTACGAGCAGTACTTC.

The genes are TRBV19 and TRBJ1-1; a weak D match, TRBD1 (5 bases). This CDR3 spans 16 amino acids. V was cut by 2 bases and J by 2 bases, with 15 bases left in between. Germline CDR1 and CDR2: LNHDA and SQIVND (reference sequence). The CDR3 is CASSIWAGRGNTEAFF. The CDR3 DNA follows: TGTGCCAGTAGTATATGGGCAGGGAGGGGTAACACTGAAGCTTTCTTT.

V and J are TRBV4-3 and TRBJ1-5; D gene ambiguous. Between the trimmed V and J ends, which lost 0 bases and 6 bases, there was a span of 6 bases. In germline, CDR1 is LGHNA, CDR2 YSLEER. This CDR3 spans 13 amino acids. The CDR3 nucleotides are TGCGCCAGCAGCCAAGAAATGAGTCAGCCCCAGCATTTT. As protein: CASSQEMSQPQHF.

The CDR3 here is CASRVTNTEAFF. The CDR3 DNA reads TGTGCCAGCAGGGTAACGAACACTGAAGCTTTCTTT. V gene TRBV28 combines with J gene TRBJ1-1, with unresolved D. Germline-derived CDR1 and CDR2 are MDHEN and SYDVKM. Trimming pared 6 bases from V and 1 base from J, leaving 6 bases between. CDR3 length: 12 residues.

The rearrangement uses TRBV18 and TRBJ2-2, with D hard to call. Deletions cut 1 base from V and 1 base from J, with 7 bases between. CDR1 KGHSH and CDR2 LQKENI come from the germline V gene. There are 15 residues in the CDR3. CDR3 DNA: TGTGCCAGCTCACCACTAGAACTGAACACCGGGGAGCTGTTTTTT. Translating gives CASSPLELNTGELFF.

The chain links TRBV7-2 to TRBJ2-7; D is undetermined. The CDR3 is 13 residues long. V lost 1 base, J lost 5 bases, and 9 bases lay in between. The germline V gene has CDR1 SGHTA and CDR2 FQGNSA. CDR3 sequence (DNA): TGTGCCAGCAGCTTAGACGGTTGGGACGAGCAGTACTTC. This gives the protein CASSLDGWDEQYF.

The chain uses TRBV29-1 and TRBJ2-7; D unresolved. The germline V gene has CDR1 SQVTM and CDR2 ANQGSEA. This CDR3 is 12 amino acids long. V was shortened by 4 bases and J by 1 base, with 8 bases between the two germline ends. Here the CDR3 DNA reads TGCAGCGTTGTACACCGATCCTACGAGCAGTACTTC. This encodes CSVVHRSYEQYF.

The V call is TRBV11-3, the J call TRBJ2-2; TRBD1 agrees at 11 bases. Per germline, CDR1 SGHNT and CDR2 YENEEA. The CDR3 spans 18 residues. The junction had 8 bases not matched to a gene; V was cut back by 0 bases and J by 5 bases. This CDR3 is CASSLDGLGQGETGELFF. The CDR3 DNA follows: TGTGCCAGCAGCTTAGATGGTTTGGGACAGGGGGAGACCGGGGAGCTGTTTTTT.

This sequence joins TRBV2 and TRBJ1-2; the match to TRBD1 covers 7 bases. V lost 7 bases, J lost 5 bases, and 10 bases stayed unmatched. Germline lookup yields CDR1 SNHLY and CDR2 FYNNEI. The CDR3 extends over 14 amino acids. The CDR3 sequence is CASTGQAGGYGYTF. The DNA for the CDR3 is TGTGCCAGCACAGGTCAGGCAGGGGGATATGGCTACACCTTC.

The chain carries TRBV7-9 and TRBJ1-3, with 7 bases identical to TRBD1. This CDR3 contains 18 residues. The J segment lost 2 bases and the V segment lost 4 bases, leaving 14 bases of the junction unmatched. Per germline, CDR1 SEHNR and CDR2 FQNEAQ (reference sequence). The CDR3 here is CASSSENSKTGTGNTIYF. Written as DNA, the CDR3 is TGTGCCAGCAGCTCCGAAAACTCCAAGACAGGGACTGGAAACACCATATATTTT.